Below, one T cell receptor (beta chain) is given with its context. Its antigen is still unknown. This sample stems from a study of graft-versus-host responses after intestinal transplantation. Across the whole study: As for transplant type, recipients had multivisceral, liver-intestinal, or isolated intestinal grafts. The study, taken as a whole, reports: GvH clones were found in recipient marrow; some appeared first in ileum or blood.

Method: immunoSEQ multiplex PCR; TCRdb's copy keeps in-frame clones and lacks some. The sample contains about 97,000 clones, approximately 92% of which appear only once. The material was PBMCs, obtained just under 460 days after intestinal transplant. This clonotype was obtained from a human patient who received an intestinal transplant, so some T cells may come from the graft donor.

The CDR3: CASSRQGDNYGYTF. The CDR3 nucleotides read TGTGCCAGCAGCCGACAGGGGGACAACTATGGCTACACCTTC. V gene TRBV6-6 combines with J gene TRBJ1-2, with 9 bases identical to TRBD1. Germline loops: CDR1 MNHNY, CDR2 SVGAGI (reference sequence). The CDR3 runs 14 residues. The V gene end was trimmed by 6 bases and the J gene end by 2 bases; junction bases not matched to a gene: 4.